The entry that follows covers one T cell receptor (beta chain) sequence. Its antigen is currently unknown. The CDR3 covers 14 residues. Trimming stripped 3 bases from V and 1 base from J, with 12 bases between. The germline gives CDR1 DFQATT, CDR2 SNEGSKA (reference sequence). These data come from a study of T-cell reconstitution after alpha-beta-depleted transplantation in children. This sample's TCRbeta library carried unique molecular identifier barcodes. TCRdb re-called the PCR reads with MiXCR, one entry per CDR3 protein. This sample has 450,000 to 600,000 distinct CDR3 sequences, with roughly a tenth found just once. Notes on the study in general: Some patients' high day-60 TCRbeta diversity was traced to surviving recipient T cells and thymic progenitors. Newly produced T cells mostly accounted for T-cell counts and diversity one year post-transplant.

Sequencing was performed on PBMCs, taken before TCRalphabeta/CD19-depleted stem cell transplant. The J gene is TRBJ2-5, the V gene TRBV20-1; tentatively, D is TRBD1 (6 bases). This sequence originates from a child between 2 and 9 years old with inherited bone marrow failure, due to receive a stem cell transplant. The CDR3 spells CSASSQGFQETQYF. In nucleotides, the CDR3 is TGCAGTGCTAGTAGTCAGGGGTTCCAAGAGACCCAGTACTTC.